These T cell receptor beta chains were read from a single sample in a study of control samples from healthy donors and cancer patients. This table comes from immunoSEQ multiplex PCR, and its TCRdb copy is limited to in-frame clones, with some not included. The sample records 40,000 to 50,000 clones, 94% being singletons. Sequencing was performed on blood. The receptor set was obtained from a man between 60 and 75 years old in good health. Each CDR3 is given with its conserved first and last residue. D genes are given only for firm matches.

v_gene: TRBV7-9
j_gene: TRBJ1-3
d_gene: NA
CDR3nt: TGTGCCAGCAGCTTTCCAACCATGGGGGGACCTGGAAACACCATATATTTT
CDR3aa: CASSFPTMGGPGNTIYF

v_gene: TRBV3-1/TRBV3-2
j_gene: TRBJ2-1
d_gene: TRBD2
CDR3nt: TGTGCCAGCAGTACTACTAGCGGGAGTTCGGAGCAGTTCTTC
CDR3aa: CASSTTSGSSEQFF

v_gene: TRBV5-6
j_gene: TRBJ2-7
d_gene: NA
CDR3nt: TGTGCCAGCAGCCCGGGACACTACTACGAGCAGTACTTC
CDR3aa: CASSPGHYYEQYF

v_gene: TRBV11-3
j_gene: TRBJ2-5
d_gene: NA
CDR3nt: TGTGCCAGCAGCTTAAGGGGGAGGCGGGAGACCCAGTACTTC
CDR3aa: CASSLRGRRETQYF

v_gene: TRBV11-2
j_gene: TRBJ1-1
d_gene: NA
CDR3nt: TGTGCCAGCAGCTCTACAGGGAAGAACACTGAAGCTTTCTTT
CDR3aa: CASSSTGKNTEAFF

v_gene: TRBV27
j_gene: TRBJ1-2
d_gene: TRBD1
CDR3nt: TGTGCCAGCAGCTCTGACAGGGCCCGATCTAACTATGGCTACACCTTC
CDR3aa: CASSSDRARSNYGYTF

v_gene: TRBV2
j_gene: TRBJ2-7
d_gene: NA
CDR3nt: TGTGCCAGCAGTGAAGACAGAAGCTCCTACGAGCAGTACTTC
CDR3aa: CASSEDRSSYEQYF

v_gene: TRBV10-1
j_gene: TRBJ2-1
d_gene: TRBD2
CDR3nt: TGCGCCAGCAGTGAGATGGATGGCGGGAGTATTCGAAATGAGCAGTTCTTC
CDR3aa: CASSEMDGGSIRNEQFF

v_gene: TRBV9
j_gene: TRBJ2-5
d_gene: NA
CDR3nt: TGTGCCAGCAGCGTAGGACTTAAGCAAGAGACCCAGTACTTC
CDR3aa: CASSVGLKQETQYF

v_gene: TRBV15
j_gene: TRBJ1-1
d_gene: NA
CDR3nt: TGTGCCACCAGCAGGCCGAACACTGAAGCTTTCTTT
CDR3aa: CATSRPNTEAFF

v_gene: TRBV28
j_gene: TRBJ1-2
d_gene: TRBD1
CDR3nt: TGTGCCAGCAGTTCGGGGACAGCTTATGGCTACACCTTC
CDR3aa: CASSSGTAYGYTF

v_gene: TRBV25-1
j_gene: TRBJ2-3
d_gene: NA
CDR3nt: TGTGCCAGCAGTGCCCTCGGGGCTAGCACAGATACGCAGTATTTT
CDR3aa: CASSALGASTDTQYF

v_gene: TRBV3-1/TRBV3-2
j_gene: TRBJ2-2
d_gene: NA
CDR3nt: TGTGCCAGCAGGCAGGGGTTGAACACCGGGGAGCTGTTTTTT
CDR3aa: CASRQGLNTGELFF